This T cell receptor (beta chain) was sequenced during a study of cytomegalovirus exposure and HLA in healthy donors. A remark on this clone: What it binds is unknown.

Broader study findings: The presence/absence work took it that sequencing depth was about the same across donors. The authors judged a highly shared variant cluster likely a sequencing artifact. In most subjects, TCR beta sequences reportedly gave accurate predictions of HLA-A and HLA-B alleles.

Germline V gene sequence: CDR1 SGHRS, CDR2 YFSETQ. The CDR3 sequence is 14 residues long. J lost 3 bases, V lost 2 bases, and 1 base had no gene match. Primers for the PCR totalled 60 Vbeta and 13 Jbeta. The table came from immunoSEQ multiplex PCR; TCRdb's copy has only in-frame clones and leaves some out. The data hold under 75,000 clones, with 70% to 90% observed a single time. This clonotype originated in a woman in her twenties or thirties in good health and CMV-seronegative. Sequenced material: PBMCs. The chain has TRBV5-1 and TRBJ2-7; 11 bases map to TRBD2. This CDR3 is CASSFTSGSYEQYF. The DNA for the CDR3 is TGCGCCAGCAGCTTTACTAGCGGGAGCTACGAGCAGTACTTC.